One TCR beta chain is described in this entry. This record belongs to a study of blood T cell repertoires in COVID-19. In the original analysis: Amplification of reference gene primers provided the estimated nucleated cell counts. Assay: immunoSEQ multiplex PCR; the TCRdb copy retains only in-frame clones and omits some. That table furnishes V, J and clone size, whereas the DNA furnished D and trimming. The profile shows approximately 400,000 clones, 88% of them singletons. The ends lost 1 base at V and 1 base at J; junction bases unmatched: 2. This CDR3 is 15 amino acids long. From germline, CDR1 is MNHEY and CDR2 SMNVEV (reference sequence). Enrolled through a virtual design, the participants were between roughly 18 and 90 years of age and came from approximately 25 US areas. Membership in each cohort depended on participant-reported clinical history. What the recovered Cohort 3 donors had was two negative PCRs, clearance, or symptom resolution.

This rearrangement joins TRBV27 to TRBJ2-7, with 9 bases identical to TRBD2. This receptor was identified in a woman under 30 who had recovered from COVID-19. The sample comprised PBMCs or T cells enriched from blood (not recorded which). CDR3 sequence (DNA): TGTGCCAGCAGTTTATTAGCGGGGGTATCCTACGAGCAGTACTTC. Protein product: CASSLLAGVSYEQYF.